One T cell receptor (beta chain) is described in this entry. Trimming left V 3 bases short and J 4 bases short, with 6 bases between. CDR1 and CDR2 (germline): KGHSH, LQKENI. CDR3 length: 12 residues. The data stem from a study of CD8 T cells in Susac syndrome. Overall study context: The sequenced Susac syndrome patients included about six who had clinically active disease and about 8 who were in remission. Patients with Susac syndrome were, at the time of blood collection, therapy-naive, maintained on corticosteroids, or maintained on intravenous immunoglobulin alone.

An amount of RNA that ranged from roughly 0.5 to 1 ug was reverse transcribed with random hexamers. An immunoSEQ multiplex PCR amplified TCR beta CDR3 over 54 Vbeta and 13 Jbeta. TCRdb passed the immunoSEQ multiplex PCR reads through MiXCR, listing each CDR3 protein once. The sample has some 180,000 distinct CDR3 sequences; roughly 94% are singletons. V usage is TRBV18 and J usage is TRBJ1-2; D unresolved. The material sequenced was CD4+ T cells from PBMCs. This clonotype was obtained from a human donor with Susac syndrome. The CDR3 loop reads CASSPDGYGYTF. As DNA, the CDR3 is TGTGCCAGCTCACCTGACGGCTATGGCTACACCTTC.